The 17 T cell receptor beta chains below all came from one sample that was sequenced in a study of spatial heterogeneity in lung cancer. Time point: blood at routine non-recurrence follow-up after resection. Frozen PBMC, nontumor lung or tumor provided whole RNA, which was sequenced unsorted. TCRdb recomputed calls from the 5' RACE reads with MiXCR, one row per CDR3 protein. Of 95,000 to 130,000 distinct CDR3 sequences listed, roughly an eighth were seen once; the top ten hold around 17%. The sequences come from PBMCs, collected at follow-up. These receptor sequences come from a male donor with early-stage non-small cell lung cancer.

This clonotype has ten or more counts. The gene calls are TRBV6-5 and TRBJ2-5; either TRBD1 or TRBD2 may supply D (6 bases each). Trimming removed 2 bases at V and 4 bases at J, with 20 bases between. This CDR3 comprises 17 residues. Germline loops: CDR1 MNHEY, CDR2 SVGAGI. The CDR3 protein is CASSYQGRAGRRETQYF. The CDR3 DNA follows: TGTGCCAGCAGTTACCAGGGGCGGGCAGGGAGGCGAGAGACCCAGTACTTC.

This clonotype was picked up a small number of times. The rearrangement uses TRBV10-3 and TRBJ2-7; TRBD1 matches 11 bases. The germline gives CDR1 ENHRY, CDR2 SYGVKD. The CDR3 totals 13 residues. V dropped 6 bases and J dropped 7; count of bases not matched to a gene: 5. This chain's CDR3 is CAIRGQGAGEQYF. In nucleotides, the CDR3 is TGTGCCATCAGAGGACAGGGGGCGGGAGAGCAGTACTTC.

Ten or more counts support this clonotype. This chain links TRBV10-3 with TRBJ2-7, with 10 bases identical to TRBD1. The CDR3 spans 15 residues. The ends lost 4 bases at V and 0 bases at J; junction bases unmatched: 3. Germline V gene sequence: CDR1 ENHRY, CDR2 SYGVKD. CDR3 amino acids: CAISGQGANSYEQYF. The CDR3 DNA reads as TGTGCCATCAGTGGACAGGGGGCCAACTCCTACGAGCAGTACTTC.

The chain has TRBV5-1 and TRBJ2-2; D might be TRBD2 (6 bases). Germline V gene lookup returns CDR1 SGHRS and CDR2 YFSETQ. The CDR3 extends over 15 amino acids. Trimming removed 0 bases from V and 3 bases from J, with 9 bases in between. The CDR3 sequence: CASSLAGGHTGELFF. The CDR3, as DNA: TGCGCCAGCAGCTTGGCCGGGGGTCACACCGGGGAGCTGTTTTTT.

This clonotype was recorded at least ten times. The chain recombines TRBV9 with TRBJ1-2, with D perhaps TRBD1 (5 bases). This CDR3 comprises 14 residues. Germline CDR1 and CDR2: SGDLS and YYNGEE. V was trimmed by 3 bases and J by 7 bases, leaving 16 bases between them. For the CDR3, the DNA is TGTGCCAGCAGCGGAAGCCAGGGTTTGTCTGGCTACACCTTC. Protein: CASSGSQGLSGYTF.

This chain joins TRBV10-3 and TRBJ2-7; a possible D gene is TRBD2 (5 bases). CDR1 ENHRY and CDR2 SYGVKD come from the germline V gene. The CDR3 runs to 18 residues. V was shortened by 0 bases and J by 0 bases, with 18 bases between the two germline ends. CDR3 loop: CAISESTKHGGSSYEQYF. CDR3 nucleotide sequence: TGTGCCATCAGTGAGTCAACCAAACACGGAGGAAGCTCCTACGAGCAGTACTTC.

In this sample, this clonotype turned up many times. This chain links TRBV28 with TRBJ1-5, with 9 bases lining up with TRBD1. The CDR3 consists of 14 residues. V shed 5 bases and J 4 bases; nucleotides not matched to a gene: 3. Germline V gene sequence: CDR1 MDHEN, CDR2 SYDVKM. For the CDR3, the DNA is TGTGCCAGCAGTACGGGACAGGGTAATCAGCCCCAGCATTTT. It specifies CASSTGQGNQPQHF. Drawing the rest from reference TRBV28 and TRBJ1-5, the complete variable domain is DVKVTQSSRYLVKRTGEKVFLECVQDMDHENMFWYRQDPGLGLRLIYFSYDVKMKEKGDIPEGYSVSREKKERFSLILESASTNQTSMYLCASSTGQGNQPQHFGDGTRLSIL.

This clonotype has a handful of counts. Sequence at one end of the junction differs from germline and may be a read error. The V gene is TRBV5-1, the J gene TRBJ2-5, with D possibly TRBD1 on 5 matching bases. Germline V CDR1 and CDR2: SGHRS, YFSETQ. This CDR3 is built from 13 residues. CDR3 nucleotide sequence: TGCGCCAGCAGCGTTACAGGTACAGAGGCCCAGTACTTC. This gives the protein CASSVTGTEAQYF.

In this sample, this clonotype turned up a few times. This sequence joins TRBV24-1 and TRBJ1-2; 10 nucleotides agree with TRBD1. This CDR3 is 15 amino acids long. Unmatched junction bases numbered 1, after V lost 2 bases and J lost 2 bases. Germline-derived CDR1 and CDR2 are KGHDR and SFDVKD. The CDR3 region is CATSDWDRGNYGYTF. The CDR3 nucleotides read TGTGCCACCAGTGATTGGGACAGGGGAAACTATGGCTACACCTTC.

This clonotype was counted many times. V gene TRBV20-1 combines with J gene TRBJ2-1, with D possibly being TRBD1 or TRBD2 (5 bases each). Germline V CDR1 and CDR2: DFQATT, SNEGSKA (reference sequence). V shed 5 bases and J shed 1 base, with 15 bases lying between them. The CDR3 spans 15 residues. The CDR3 spells CSALATGGSYNEQFF. The CDR3, as DNA: TGCAGTGCTCTCGCAACTGGGGGATCCTACAATGAGCAGTTCTTC.

CDR3 in amino acids: CAIRSGQAPFGEKLFF. CDR3 sequence (DNA): TGTGCCATCAGATCAGGACAGGCCCCCTTTGGAGAAAAACTGTTTTTT. The J gene is TRBJ1-4, the V gene TRBV10-3, with 7 bases fitting TRBD1. The CDR3 is made up of 16 amino acids. After removal of 6 bases from V and 8 bases from J, the junction contained 15 bases not matched to a gene. The germline V gene has CDR1 ENHRY and CDR2 SYGVKD.

This clonotype was picked up many times. The gene calls are TRBV7-2 and TRBJ1-2; 10 bases are a match to TRBD1. The junction had 10 bases not matched to a gene; V was cut back by 5 bases and J by 4 bases. Germline lookup yields CDR1 SGHTA and CDR2 FQGNSA. There are 16 residues in the CDR3. The CDR3 DNA reads as TGTGCCAGCAGCCCTAGGGGGGACAGGGGTTTCTATGGCTACACCTTC. It specifies CASSPRGDRGFYGYTF.

Many counts were recorded for this clonotype. This rearrangement joins TRBV4-3 to TRBJ2-1; 13 bases align to TRBD2. Trimming at V came to 4 bases and at J to 4 bases, leaving 4 bases not matched to a gene. This CDR3 has 16 residues. Germline CDR1 and CDR2: LGHNA and YSLEER. The CDR3 sequence is CASSLGLAGVYNEQFF. The CDR3 DNA sequence: TGCGCCAGCAGCCTTGGACTAGCGGGGGTATACAATGAGCAGTTCTTC.

The J gene is TRBJ1-5, the V gene TRBV5-6, with a weak D call TRBD1 (5 bases). The CDR3 consists of 14 residues. Germline loops: CDR1 SGHDT, CDR2 YYEEEE. Trimming took off 3 bases at V and 6 bases at J, with 13 bases between the two ends. The CDR3 DNA reads as TGTGCCAGCAGCTCAGGACACGTGGCTCAGCCCCAGCATTTT. Its translation: CASSSGHVAQPQHF.

This clonotype was picked up a small number of times. The chain has TRBV7-2 and TRBJ1-5; 8 bases are shared with TRBD1. The CDR3 is 15 residues long. Germline V lookup: CDR1 SGHTA, CDR2 FQGNSA. With V trimmed by 0 bases and J by 7 bases, 5 bases remained unmatched. CDR3 sequence reads: CASSLAAGGWQPQHF. The CDR3 DNA follows: TGTGCCAGCAGCTTAGCGGCAGGGGGCTGGCAGCCCCAGCATTTT.

This clonotype has more than one count but fewer than ten. The chain recombines TRBV7-3 with TRBJ2-1, with 7 bases lining up with TRBD2. Germline V gene data show CDR1 as SGHTA and CDR2 as FQGTGA. With 5 bases clipped from V and 6 bases from J, the junction kept 13 bases outside the gene matches. There are 16 residues in the CDR3. CDR3 nucleotide sequence: TGTGCCAGCAGCCCGTCGACTAGCCACGGCCGCAATGAGCAGTTCTTC. This encodes CASSPSTSHGRNEQFF.

The sample holds a few counts of this clonotype. The chain recombines TRBV15 with TRBJ2-3; 10 bases fit TRBD2. CDR3 size: 17 residues. CDR1 and CDR2 from the germline V gene are LNHNV and YYDKDF (reference sequence). The J segment lost 4 bases and the V segment lost 0 bases, leaving 7 bases of the junction unmatched. Here the CDR3 reads CATSRDPGTSVPDTQYF. Written as DNA, the CDR3 is TGTGCCACCAGCAGAGATCCCGGGACTAGCGTCCCAGATACGCAGTATTTT. The full variable domain, rest sourced from reference TRBV15 and TRBJ2-3, is DAMVIQNPRYQVTQFGKPVTLSCSQTLNHNVMYWYQQKSSQAPKLLFHYYDKDFNNEADTPDNFQSRRPNTSFCFLDIRSPGLGDTAMYLCATSRDPGTSVPDTQYFGPGTRLTVL.